Given below is one T cell receptor (beta chain) in context. The record originates from a study of cytomegalovirus exposure and HLA in healthy donors. Germline V CDR1 and CDR2: KGHSH, LQKENI. V was pared by 6 bases and J by 0 bases, with 8 bases of the junction left unmatched. The CDR3 has 16 residues. The protocol was immunoSEQ multiplex PCR, while the TCRdb copy is restricted to in-frame clones and leaves out a portion. Among 70,000 or so clones listed, nearly 95% were seen once. The sample taken for sequencing was PBMCs. The rearrangement joins TRBV18 to TRBJ2-3; the match to TRBD2 covers 8 bases. This clonotype was sampled from a man between 18 and 35 years old in good health and CMV-seropositive. The CDR3 sequence: CASSRREGVSTDTQYF. CDR3 DNA: TGTGCCAGCTCCCGACGGGAGGGAGTAAGCACAGATACGCAGTATTTT.